These 28 T cell receptor beta chains share one sample of origin, sequenced in a study of shared clonotypes between healthy human individuals. Sequenced by immunoSEQ multiplex PCR; TCRdb stores in-frame clones only, minus some. The sample includes millions of clones, approximately 94% of them seen just once. The naive CD8 population came from CD45RO-negative cells selected for CCR7, without terminally differentiated effector memory CD45RA+ cells. What was sequenced was naive CD8+ T cells sorted from blood. These receptors originate from a man aged 18 to 35 in good health.

The rearrangement joins TRBV28 to TRBJ2-5, with a tentative D call TRBD1 (6 bases). Trimming left V 6 bases short and J 2 bases short, with 13 bases between. The length of the CDR3 is 14 residues. The germline V gene encodes CDR1 MDHEN and CDR2 SYDVKM. This CDR3 is CASSLLTGQETQYF. CDR3 DNA: TGTGCCAGCAGCCTTTTGACAGGTCAAGAGACCCAGTACTTC.

Remarks on this clone: The sample carries other DNA sequences with the same CDR3. The chain links TRBV7-6 to TRBJ1-1; D gene unclear. Germline V gene data show CDR1 as SGHVS and CDR2 as FNYEAQ. CDR3 length: 14 amino acids. The V gene lost 1 base and the J gene lost 1 base, with 7 bases spanning the gap. Here the CDR3 reads CASSLGEGNTEAFF. DNA for the CDR3: TGTGCCAGCAGCTTAGGAGAAGGGAACACTGAAGCTTTCTTT.

A remark on this clone: Within the sample, other DNA sequences also encode this same CDR3. As DNA, the CDR3 is TGTGCCAGCAGCTTAGCGGGAGTGGGGGAGCAGTACTTC. Its translation: CASSLAGVGEQYF. The gene calls are TRBV7-9 and TRBJ2-7, with a tentative D call TRBD2 (5 bases). The CDR3 covers 13 residues. V was trimmed by 0 bases and J by 7 bases, leaving 10 bases between them. The germline CDR1 and CDR2 sequences are SEHNR and FQNEAQ (reference sequence).

The table lists this clone with a count of one. The V gene is TRBV2, the J gene TRBJ2-2, with 9 bases matching TRBD2. Germline CDR1 reads SNHLY; CDR2 reads FYNNEI. This CDR3 contains 19 residues. J was trimmed by 1 base and V by 3 bases; bases with no gene match: 12. CDR3 DNA sequence: TGTGCCAGCAGTGATAGAGGTCAGGCTAGCGGGATGAACACCGGGGAGCTGTTTTTT. Translation gives CASSDRGQASGMNTGELFF.

The chain links TRBV7-8 to TRBJ2-7; 12 bases line up with TRBD1. J was trimmed by 1 base and V by 5 bases; bases with no gene match: 9. Germline V gene sequence: CDR1 SGHVS, CDR2 FQNEAQ. This CDR3 is 17 amino acids long. The DNA for the CDR3 is TGTGCCAGCAGCCAACACCGGGACAGGGGGCTATCCTACGAGCAGTACTTC. It specifies CASSQHRDRGLSYEQYF.

V and J are TRBV14 and TRBJ1-1; D remains ambiguous. Trimming removed 7 bases from V and 2 bases from J, with 14 bases in between. CDR3 length: 14 amino acids. The V gene's germline CDR1 is SGHDN and CDR2 FVKESK. The CDR3 sequence: CASTPGLGNTEAFF. The CDR3 DNA reads as TGTGCCAGCACCCCGGGCTTAGGAAACACTGAAGCTTTCTTT.

As for this clone: The sample holds other DNA sequences that translate to the same CDR3. V and J are TRBV27 and TRBJ1-1; 10 bases are shared with TRBD1. This CDR3 is 15 amino acids long. Germline V lookup: CDR1 MNHEY, CDR2 SMNVEV (reference sequence). J gave up 1 base and V 2 bases, and 1 base lay outside the gene matches. The chain's CDR3 is CASSLGTGANTEAFF. In DNA, the CDR3 is TGTGCCAGCAGTTTAGGGACAGGGGCGAACACTGAAGCTTTCTTT.

As to this clone: At one boundary the junction diverges from the germline segment, which might be a read error. The CDR3 nucleotides read TGTGCCAGCACTTTGGACAGGGAGAACCAGTACTTC. Its translation: CASTLDRENQYF. V and J are TRBV28 and TRBJ2-5, with TRBD1 matching over 8 bases. Per germline, CDR1 MDHEN and CDR2 SYDVKM. There are 12 residues in the CDR3.

This chain connects TRBV7-9 to TRBJ1-5, with TRBD1 as a possible D gene (5 bases). The CDR3 extends over 12 amino acids. Trimming shortened V by 1 base and J by 8 bases, and 6 bases separated the two germline ends. Germline assignment: CDR1 SEHNR and CDR2 FQNEAQ (reference sequence). CDR3 DNA: TGTGCCAGCAGCTTAGGGGACGAGCCCCAGCATTTT. It encodes CASSLGDEPQHF.

For this clone: This sample also contains other DNA sequences that code for the same CDR3. This chain connects TRBV9 to TRBJ2-7; 7 bases are shared with TRBD2. Germline V gene sequence: CDR1 SGDLS, CDR2 YYNGEE. Trimming removed 0 bases from V and 0 bases from J; junction bases left unmatched: 3. This CDR3 region has 15 residues. CDR3 in amino acids: CASSVGTSVSYEQYF. The CDR3 DNA is TGTGCCAGCAGCGTAGGAACTAGCGTCTCCTACGAGCAGTACTTC.

V and J are TRBV5-6 and TRBJ2-1, with 12 bases fitting TRBD2. Trimming removed 0 bases from V and 7 bases from J; junction bases left unmatched: 2. Germline-derived CDR1 and CDR2 are SGHDT and YYEEEE. The CDR3 has 15 amino acids. CDR3 in amino acids: CASSLDGTSGNEQFF. CDR3 nucleotide sequence: TGTGCCAGCAGCTTGGATGGGACTAGCGGGAATGAGCAGTTCTTC.

This chain uses TRBV27 with TRBJ2-1, with D perhaps TRBD2 (7 bases). The CDR3 covers 15 residues. Trimming took off 8 bases at V and 7 bases at J, with 21 bases between the two ends. From germline, CDR1 is MNHEY and CDR2 SMNVEV (reference sequence). The CDR3 coding sequence is TGTGCCAGCGGGGGGGGCAGGGGAGTCGCAAATGAGCAGTTCTTC. Translating gives CASGGGRGVANEQFF.

In DNA form, the CDR3 reads TGTGCCAGCAGCTTGCCGGGGAATGACTACGAGCAGTACTTC. It translates to CASSLPGNDYEQYF. The gene calls are TRBV5-4 and TRBJ2-7; a possible D gene is TRBD2 (5 bases). V lost 1 base, J lost 3 bases, and 11 bases lay in between. The CDR3 spans 14 residues. The germline V gene has CDR1 SGHNT and CDR2 YYREEE (reference sequence).

V gene TRBV30 combines with J gene TRBJ2-7; possible D gene TRBD1, 5 bases. The V end was cut by 3 bases, the J end by 1 base, with 10 bases between. Germline loops: CDR1 GTSNPN, CDR2 SVGIG (reference sequence). The CDR3 extends over 13 amino acids. The CDR3, as DNA: TGTGCCTGGAGAGGGGTAGCATCCTACGAGCAGTACTTC. It translates to CAWRGVASYEQYF. Full variable domain (outside the CDR3, taken from reference TRBV30 and TRBJ2-7): SQTIHQWPATLVQPVGSPLSLECTVEGTSNPNLYWYRQAAGRGLQLLFYSVGIGQISSEVPQNLSASRPQDRQFILSSKKLLLSDSGFYLCAWRGVASYEQYFGPGTRLTVT.

The rearrangement joins TRBV13 to TRBJ2-7, with 10 bases fitting TRBD2. The CDR3 is made up of 16 amino acids. Germline V lookup: CDR1 PRHDT, CDR2 FYEKMQ (reference sequence). With 4 bases clipped from V and 2 bases from J, the junction kept 8 bases outside the gene matches. The CDR3 spells CASSSPSSGRAYEQYF. CDR3 bases: TGTGCCAGCAGCTCCCCGTCCAGCGGGAGGGCCTACGAGCAGTACTTC. Looking up the rest from reference TRBV13 and TRBJ2-7 gives the full variable domain: AAGVIQSPRHLIKEKRETATLKCYPIPRHDTVYWYQQGPGQDPQFLISFYEKMQSDKGSIPDRFSAQQFSDYHSELNMSSLELGDSALYFCASSSPSSGRAYEQYFGPGTRLTVT.

The CDR3 bases are TGTGCCAGCCTGGCGGGAGGTACCTACGAGCAGTACTTC. Its protein product is CASLAGGTYEQYF. This sequence joins TRBV2 and TRBJ2-7; 8 bases are shared with TRBD2. The CDR3 contains 13 residues. Germline V lookup: CDR1 SNHLY, CDR2 FYNNEI. J was trimmed by 2 bases and V by 8 bases; bases with no gene match: 5. Based on the CDR3 plus reference TRBV2 and TRBJ2-7, the full variable domain is EPEVTQTPSHQVTQMGQEVILRCVPISNHLYFYWYRQILGQKVEFLVSFYNNEISEKSEIFDDQFSVERPDGSNFTLKIRSTKLEDSAMYFCASLAGGTYEQYFGPGTRLTVT.

This rearrangement joins TRBV6-6 to TRBJ2-1, with TRBD2 identical over 9 bases. The junction had 8 bases not matched to a gene; V was cut back by 6 bases and J by 5 bases. From germline, CDR1 is MNHNY and CDR2 SVGAGI (reference sequence). The CDR3 is 15 residues long. In DNA form, the CDR3 reads TGTGCCAGCAGCTCCACTAGCGGGTTCGACAATGAGCAGTTCTTC. Its protein is CASSSTSGFDNEQFF.

V and J are TRBV5-1 and TRBJ2-7, with TRBD1 identical over 10 bases. V trimming: 0 bases; J trimming: 6 bases; junction bases outside the gene matches: 3. The germline CDR1 and CDR2 sequences are SGHRS and YFSETQ. This CDR3 has 14 amino acids. The chain's CDR3 is CASSLVGTGAEQYF. DNA for the CDR3: TGCGCCAGCAGCTTGGTTGGGACAGGGGCCGAGCAGTACTTC.

The rearrangement joins TRBV19 to TRBJ2-7; 9 bases fit TRBD2. The germline gives CDR1 LNHDA, CDR2 SQIVND (reference sequence). The CDR3 has 15 amino acids. With 2 bases clipped from V and 3 bases from J, the junction kept 5 bases outside the gene matches. The CDR3, as DNA: TGTGCCAGTAGTATACGACTAGCGGATTTCTACGAGCAGTACTTC. It codes for CASSIRLADFYEQYF. The full variable domain, its missing parts supplied by reference TRBV19 and TRBJ2-7, is DGGITQSPKYLFRKEGQNVTLSCEQNLNHDAMYWYRQDPGQGLRLIYYSQIVNDFQKGDIAEGYSVSREKKESFPLTVTSAQKNPTAFYLCASSIRLADFYEQYFGPGTRLTVT.

This clone was counted a single time. The V gene is TRBV28, the J gene TRBJ1-1; D is undetermined. V lost 5 bases and J lost 8, with 18 bases in between. The germline V gene has CDR1 MDHEN and CDR2 SYDVKM. CDR3 length: 14 amino acids. The CDR3 sequence: CASSTDPFGDEAFF. In DNA, the CDR3 is TGTGCCAGCAGTACCGATCCGTTCGGAGACGAAGCTTTCTTT.

The V gene is TRBV7-9, the J gene TRBJ2-1, with 11 bases fitting TRBD2. The CDR3 has 16 residues. V dropped 5 bases and J dropped 1; count of bases not matched to a gene: 4. CDR1 and CDR2 from the germline V gene are SEHNR and FQNEAQ (reference sequence). CDR3 DNA: TGTGCCAGCAGCACTAGCGGGGGTGTATCCTACAATGAGCAGTTCTTC. This codes for CASSTSGGVSYNEQFF.

The chain couples TRBV13 to TRBJ2-1, with 10 bases identical to TRBD2. This CDR3 comprises 14 residues. CDR1 PRHDT and CDR2 FYEKMQ come from the germline V gene (reference sequence). V shed 6 bases and J 4 bases; nucleotides not matched to a gene: 3. The CDR3 loop is CASSWTSGYNEQFF. DNA of the CDR3: TGTGCCAGCAGTTGGACTAGCGGTTACAATGAGCAGTTCTTC.

This clone was detected only once. This chain connects TRBV13 to TRBJ2-7, with no clear D. V lost 2 bases, J lost 3 bases, and 11 bases lay in between. CDR1 and CDR2 from the germline V gene are PRHDT and FYEKMQ (reference sequence). The CDR3 covers 14 residues. CDR3 loop: CASSLNPDHYEQYF. The CDR3 bases are TGTGCCAGCAGCTTAAACCCGGACCACTACGAGCAGTACTTC.

The chain has TRBV5-6 and TRBJ2-3; a possible D gene is TRBD2 (6 bases). The CDR3 length is 16 residues. The ends were cut back, 1 base at V and 3 bases at J, with 15 bases in the middle. Germline V gene lookup returns CDR1 SGHDT and CDR2 YYEEEE. The CDR3 sequence is CASSLREKGSTDTQYF. In nucleotides, the CDR3 is TGTGCCAGCAGCTTGCGGGAGAAGGGCAGTACAGATACGCAGTATTTT.

The CDR3 sequence is CASSVAFRDRGWDGYTF. CDR3 DNA sequence: TGTGCCAGCAGCGTCGCATTCCGGGACAGGGGGTGGGATGGCTACACCTTC. The chain has TRBV13 and TRBJ1-2; 11 bases line up with TRBD1. The CDR3 covers 17 residues. Germline-derived CDR1 and CDR2 are PRHDT and FYEKMQ (reference sequence). V shed 5 bases and J 6 bases; nucleotides not matched to a gene: 14.

The chain employs TRBV9 and TRBJ1-2; D is possibly TRBD1 (6 bases). V shed 0 bases and J shed 6 bases, with 15 bases lying between them. The V gene's germline CDR1 is SGDLS and CDR2 YYNGEE. The CDR3 extends over 15 amino acids. For the CDR3, the DNA is TGTGCCAGCAGCGTAGTGCAAGCAGGGGAGGATGGCTACACCTTC. Protein sequence: CASSVVQAGEDGYTF.

The V gene is TRBV11-3, the J gene TRBJ2-7; unclear D gene. This CDR3 has 14 amino acids. Per the germline V gene, CDR1 is SGHNT and CDR2 is YENEEA. The V and J ends lost 5 bases and 7 bases respectively, with 18 bases between them. CDR3 loop: CASSRGLDESEQYF. The CDR3 DNA follows: TGTGCCAGCAGCCGAGGATTAGATGAGAGTGAGCAGTACTTC.

V is TRBV27 and J is TRBJ1-1; tentative D call: TRBD1 (5 bases). V was shortened by 3 bases and J by 2 bases, with 10 bases between the two germline ends. The CDR3 extends over 14 amino acids. Germline V gene data show CDR1 as MNHEY and CDR2 as SMNVEV (reference sequence). In DNA, the CDR3 is TGTGCCAGCAGTTTCGCAGGGATCAACACTGAAGCTTTCTTT. Translating it yields CASSFAGINTEAFF.